This TCR beta chain was retrieved from a study of T cell responses to AZD1222 COVID-19 vaccine. Clones were sequenced by immunoSEQ multiplex PCR, and TCRdb holds only the in-frame ones, with some missing. The sample carries 130,000 to 150,000 clones, 85% to 90% recorded once. Germline V gene sequence: CDR1 MGHRA, CDR2 YSYEKL. The germline V and J ends were trimmed by 0 bases and 7 bases, with 9 bases remaining between them. The CDR3 totals 14 residues. The chain couples TRBV4-1 to TRBJ1-4; TRBD1 is a possible D gene (6 bases). The sample consisted of peripheral blood, taken on day 0 of AZD1222 vaccination. This sequence was found in an adult in good health. The CDR3 bases are TGCGCCAGCAGCCAAGATTTGGGGGCTGAAAAACTGTTTTTT. Its translation is CASSQDLGAEKLFF.